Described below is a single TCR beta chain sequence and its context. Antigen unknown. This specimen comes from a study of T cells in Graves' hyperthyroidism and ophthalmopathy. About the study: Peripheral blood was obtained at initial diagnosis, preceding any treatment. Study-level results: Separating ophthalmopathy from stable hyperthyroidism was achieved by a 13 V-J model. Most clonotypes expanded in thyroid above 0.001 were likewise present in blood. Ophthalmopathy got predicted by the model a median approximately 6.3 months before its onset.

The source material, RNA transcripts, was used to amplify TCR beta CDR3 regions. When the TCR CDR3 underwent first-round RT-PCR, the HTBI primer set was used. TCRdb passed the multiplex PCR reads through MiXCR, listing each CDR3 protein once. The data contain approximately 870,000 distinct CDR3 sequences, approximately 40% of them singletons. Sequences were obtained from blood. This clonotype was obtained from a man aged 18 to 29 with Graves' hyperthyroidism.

For the CDR3, the DNA is TGCAGTGCTAGAGATCGCCAATCTAGCGGGGATCCCTACGAGCAGTACTTC. This sequence encodes CSARDRQSSGDPYEQYF. V is TRBV20-1 and J is TRBJ2-7; 9 bases line up with TRBD2. Germline CDR1 and CDR2: DFQATT and SNEGSKA (reference sequence). The J segment lost 2 bases and the V segment lost 0 bases, leaving 11 bases of the junction unmatched. The CDR3 consists of 17 residues.